The entry that follows covers one TCR beta chain sequence. The antigen remains undetermined. CDR1 is SGDLS, CDR2 YYNGEE, per germline. The CDR3 contains 15 residues. Trimming removed 1 base at V and 1 base at J, with 8 bases between. The data were taken from a study of shared clonotypes between healthy human individuals. The study, taken as a whole, reports: Across four donors, naive CD4 shared roughly 5.2%, naive CD8 under 4%, memory CD4 over 2%, memory CD8 0.4% to 0.5%. Estimated clonotype richness was generally higher in naive than memory subsets. Donor scarcity curtailed the genetic and exposure-history diversity represented herein.

The naive CD8 fraction comprised CD45RO-negative cells positively selected for CCR7 and excluded terminally differentiated effector memory CD45RA+ cells. Those who donated, Caucasian adults without exception, all lived in Nashville, Tennessee. The data were produced by immunoSEQ multiplex PCR, yet TCRdb's version contains in-frame clones alone and is incomplete. The sample lists around 1,900,000 clones; around 93% were seen once. The receptor comes from a man between 18 and 35 years old in good health. Some clones in this sample may be carry-over from other donors' samples. The gene calls are TRBV9 and TRBJ2-2; unclear D gene. Sequenced material: naive CD8+ T cells from PBMCs. CDR3 region: CASSVRQLNTGELFF. The DNA of the CDR3 is TGTGCCAGCAGCGTACGCCAGTTGAACACCGGGGAGCTGTTTTTT.